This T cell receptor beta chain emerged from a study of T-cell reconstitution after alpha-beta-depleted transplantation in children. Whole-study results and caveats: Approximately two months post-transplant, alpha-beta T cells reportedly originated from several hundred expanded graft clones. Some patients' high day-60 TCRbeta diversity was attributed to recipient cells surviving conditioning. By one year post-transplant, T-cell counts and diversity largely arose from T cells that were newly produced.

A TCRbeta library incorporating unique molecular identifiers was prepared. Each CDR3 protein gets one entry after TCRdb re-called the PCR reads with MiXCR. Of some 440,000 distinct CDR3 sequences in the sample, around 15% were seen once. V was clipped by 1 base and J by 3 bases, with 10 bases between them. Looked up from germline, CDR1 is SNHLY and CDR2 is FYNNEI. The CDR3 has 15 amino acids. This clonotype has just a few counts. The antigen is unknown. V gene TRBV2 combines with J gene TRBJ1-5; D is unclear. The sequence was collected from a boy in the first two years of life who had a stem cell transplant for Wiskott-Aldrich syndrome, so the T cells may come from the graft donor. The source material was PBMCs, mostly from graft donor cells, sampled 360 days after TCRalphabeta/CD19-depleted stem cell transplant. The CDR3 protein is CASSEGRDFNQPQHF. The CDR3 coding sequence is TGTGCCAGCAGTGAAGGACGCGACTTCAATCAGCCCCAGCATTTT.